The 32 T cell receptor beta chains given below trace back to one sample, sequenced in a study of PD-L1 blockade in urothelial cancer. Clones were sequenced by immunoSEQ multiplex PCR, and TCRdb holds only the in-frame ones, with some missing. The table has more than 90,000 clones, roughly 90% seen once. The time point here: peripheral blood 6 weeks after treatment start. Here the sequenced sample was PBMCs, taken around atezolizumab (anti-PD-L1) treatment. These receptors originate from a man between 60 and 70 years old with urothelial cancer.

The V and J genes are TRBV5-1 and TRBJ2-5, with D possibly TRBD2 on 6 matching bases. Germline V gene data show CDR1 as SGHRS and CDR2 as YFSETQ. The V end lost 4 bases, the J end lost 1 base, and 11 bases lay between the germline ends. The CDR3 loop spans 14 amino acids. As DNA, the CDR3 is TGCGCCAGCAGCGCGGGGACGGTCCAAGAGACCCAGTACTTC. Protein: CASSAGTVQETQYF.

The rearrangement joins TRBV5-6 to TRBJ2-5, with D perhaps matching TRBD1 (6 bases). CDR1 is SGHDT and CDR2 is YYEEEE in the germline V gene. The V and J ends lost 2 bases and 4 bases respectively, with 15 bases between them. There are 15 residues in the CDR3. CDR3 nucleotides: TGTGCCAGCAGCTTTCCCGGGACATCCTTAGAGACCCAGTACTTC. Its protein product is CASSFPGTSLETQYF. The full variable domain, rest sourced from reference TRBV5-6 and TRBJ2-5, is DAGVTQSPTHLIKTRGQQVTLRCSPKSGHDTVSWYQQALGQGPQFIFQYYEEEERQRGNFPDRFSGHQFPNYSSELNVNALLLGDSALYLCASSFPGTSLETQYFGPGTRLLVL.

This clone has a single count. This chain uses TRBV7-8 with TRBJ1-4; tentatively, D is TRBD1 (6 bases). V shed 5 bases and J shed 0 bases, with 10 bases lying between them. This CDR3 spans 15 amino acids. Germline V lookup: CDR1 SGHVS, CDR2 FQNEAQ. CDR3 DNA: TGTGCCAGCAGCCCCCGGACAGCAACTAATGAAAAACTGTTTTTT. Amino acids: CASSPRTATNEKLFF. Full variable domain (outside the CDR3, taken from reference TRBV7-8 and TRBJ1-4): GAGVSQSPRYKVAKRGQDVALRCDPISGHVSLFWYQQALGQGPEFLTYFQNEAQLDKSGLPSDRFFAERPEGSVSTLKIQRTQQEDSAVYLCASSPRTATNEKLFFGSGTQLSVL.

The chain employs TRBV10-1 and TRBJ2-3; 12 bases are a match to TRBD2. Trimming at V came to 8 bases and at J to 0 bases, leaving 6 bases not matched to a gene. The CDR3 spans 16 residues. Germline V gene lookup returns CDR1 WNHNN and CDR2 SYGVQD (reference sequence). The DNA for the CDR3 is TGCGCCAGCGCGTCGGGACTAGCGGGCAGCACAGATACGCAGTATTTT. Protein product: CASASGLAGSTDTQYF.

The V and J genes are TRBV7-2 and TRBJ2-3; D not resolved. Per germline, CDR1 SGHTA and CDR2 FQGNSA. This CDR3 has 13 amino acids. V lost 5 bases and J 6 bases, leaving 12 bases between the germline ends. The CDR3 nucleotides are TGTGCCAGCAGCCCCCCTTCCGTCGATACGCAGTATTTT. This gives the protein CASSPPSVDTQYF.

This chain joins TRBV4-1 and TRBJ2-2; 12 bases match TRBD2. This CDR3 spans 16 amino acids. The ends lost 6 bases at V and 1 base at J; junction bases unmatched: 3. Looked up from germline, CDR1 is MGHRA and CDR2 is YSYEKL. The DNA for the CDR3 is TGCGCCAGCAGTCGGGGACTAGCGGGGAACACCGGGGAGCTGTTTTTT. Translation: CASSRGLAGNTGELFF.

This chain uses TRBV9 with TRBJ1-2; 10 nucleotides align to TRBD1. In germline, CDR1 is SGDLS, CDR2 YYNGEE. V lost 3 bases and J lost 8; bases outside the gene matches: 10. This CDR3 is 15 amino acids long. In DNA form, the CDR3 reads TGTGCCAGCAGCGCTAGACAGGGGGCGTCGGGCGGCTACACCTTC. It encodes CASSARQGASGGYTF.

V and J are TRBV7-2 and TRBJ2-3; 15 bases are a match to TRBD2. The CDR3 totals 18 residues. Trimming cost V 5 bases and J 4 bases; bases outside gene matches: 10. Germline V gene sequence: CDR1 SGHTA, CDR2 FQGNSA. In DNA, the CDR3 is TGTGCCAGCAGCCGACGAGGGACTAGCGGGAGGATCCCAGATACGCAGTATTTT. Encoded protein: CASSRRGTSGRIPDTQYF.

This chain joins TRBV19 and TRBJ2-1, with TRBD2 identical over 9 bases. The V segment lost 3 bases and the J segment 9 bases; nucleotides outside the gene matches: 9. This CDR3 is 15 amino acids long. CDR1 is LNHDA and CDR2 is SQIVND in the germline V gene (reference sequence). The CDR3: CASSIGAGGPPEQFF. The CDR3 DNA reads TGTGCCAGTAGTATCGGCGCGGGAGGGCCCCCTGAGCAGTTCTTC.

This chain joins TRBV2 and TRBJ1-5; D gene ambiguous. Germline CDR1 reads SNHLY; CDR2 reads FYNNEI. V was cut by 6 bases and J by 3 bases, with 6 bases left in between. The CDR3 extends over 12 amino acids. The CDR3 loop is CASRTNNQPQHF. In nucleotides, the CDR3 is TGTGCCAGCAGGACAAACAATCAGCCCCAGCATTTT.

This chain connects TRBV13 to TRBJ1-2, with 10 bases identical to TRBD1. The germline gives CDR1 PRHDT, CDR2 FYEKMQ (reference sequence). Trimming cost V 5 bases and J 1 base; bases outside gene matches: 7. CDR3 length equals 16 residues. This CDR3 is CASSPRGDRGNYGYTF. The DNA of the CDR3 is TGTGCCAGCAGCCCAAGGGGGGACAGGGGTAACTATGGCTACACCTTC. The complete variable domain, with remaining parts taken from reference TRBV13 and TRBJ1-2, reads AAGVIQSPRHLIKEKRETATLKCYPIPRHDTVYWYQQGPGQDPQFLISFYEKMQSDKGSIPDRFSAQQFSDYHSELNMSSLELGDSALYFCASSPRGDRGNYGYTFGSGTRLTVV.

This chain connects TRBV6-5 to TRBJ2-7; 7 bases fit TRBD1. The CDR3 sequence is 15 residues long. J gave up 2 bases and V 0 bases, and 4 bases lay outside the gene matches. Germline V lookup: CDR1 MNHEY, CDR2 SVGAGI. CDR3 sequence (DNA): TGTGCCAGCAGTTACTCGAACAGGGGCCCCTACGAGCAGTACTTC. Amino acids: CASSYSNRGPYEQYF.

V is TRBV7-2 and J is TRBJ2-5; 9 nucleotides match TRBD1. V shed 5 bases and J 4 bases; nucleotides not matched to a gene: 8. Germline V gives CDR1 SGHTA, CDR2 FQGNSA. The length of the CDR3 is 15 residues. The CDR3 spells CASSATGTGRETQYF. CDR3 nucleotide sequence: TGTGCCAGCAGCGCTACCGGGACAGGGAGAGAGACCCAGTACTTC.

The chain employs TRBV28 and TRBJ2-1; D might be TRBD2 (5 bases). The V gene lost 10 bases and the J gene lost 1 base, with 8 bases spanning the gap. The CDR3 has 12 amino acids. CDR1 is MDHEN and CDR2 is SYDVKM in the germline V gene. For the CDR3, the DNA is TGTGCCACCCGGGGATCCTACAATGAGCAGTTCTTC. Translating it yields CATRGSYNEQFF. Variable domain in full (rest from reference TRBV28 and TRBJ2-1): DVKVTQSSRYLVKRTGEKVFLECVQDMDHENMFWYRQDPGLGLRLIYFSYDVKMKEKGDIPEGYSVSREKKERFSLILESASTNQTSMYLCATRGSYNEQFFGPGTRLTVL.

The chain couples TRBV6-1 to TRBJ2-1; D not resolved. Germline V gene lookup returns CDR1 MNHNS and CDR2 SASEGT. Trimming cost V 10 bases and J 8 bases, with 12 bases left between them. This CDR3 comprises 11 residues. The CDR3 loop reads CATAKFHEQFF. For the CDR3, the DNA is TGTGCCACCGCGAAGTTCCATGAGCAGTTCTTC.

The V gene is TRBV19, the J gene TRBJ2-6; TRBD1 aligns across 8 bases. Trimming at V came to 3 bases and at J to 2 bases, leaving 6 bases not matched to a gene. From germline, CDR1 is LNHDA and CDR2 SQIVND (reference sequence). This CDR3 is 17 amino acids long. CDR3 bases: TGTGCCAGTAGTATTAGGACAGGGAGGCCTGGGGCCAACGTCCTGACTTTC. It is translated as CASSIRTGRPGANVLTF.

J is TRBJ2-5 and V is TRBV11-1; D unresolved. The end of the DNA is better explained by TRBJ2-7, so the J call may be wrong. The CDR3 totals 15 residues. CDR1 is SGHAT, CDR2 FQDESV, per germline (reference sequence). The CDR3 DNA is TGTGCCAGCAGCCCAACCGAGACTGGCACCTACGAGCAGTACTTC. Translation: CASSPTETGTYEQYF.

The chain has TRBV6-5 and TRBJ2-3; D is ambiguous. CDR1 and CDR2 from the germline V gene are MNHEY and SVGAGI. V lost 5 bases and J 0 bases, leaving 9 bases between the germline ends. The CDR3 runs 14 residues. CDR3 region: CASSQLRSTDTQYF. CDR3 DNA: TGTGCCAGCAGTCAACTGCGTAGCACAGATACGCAGTATTTT.

This clone is a singleton in its sample. V and J are TRBV10-3 and TRBJ1-1, with a possible D match to TRBD1 (5 bases). V was trimmed by 11 bases and J by 1 base, leaving 17 bases between them. Germline V lookup: CDR1 ENHRY, CDR2 SYGVKD. The CDR3 spans 14 residues. CDR3 residues: CASSVQAGNTEAFF. The CDR3 bases are TGTGCCTCATCAGTACAGGCAGGGAACACTGAAGCTTTCTTT.

The chain links TRBV6-5 to TRBJ2-6; no clear D gene. The V end lost 6 bases, the J end lost 0 bases, and 6 bases lay between the germline ends. The CDR3 is 14 amino acids. Germline lookup yields CDR1 MNHEY and CDR2 SVGAGI. In nucleotides, the CDR3 is TGTGCCAGCAGCCGGTCCTCTGGGGCCAACGTCCTGACTTTC. It translates to CASSRSSGANVLTF.

This chain links TRBV9 with TRBJ2-3; possible D gene TRBD2, 5 bases. With 0 bases removed from V and 0 bases from J, the gap between germline ends came to 11 bases. This CDR3 is built from 16 residues. Germline loops: CDR1 SGDLS, CDR2 YYNGEE. CDR3 nucleotides: TGTGCCAGCAGCGTAGCTTCGAGGGCTAGCACAGATACGCAGTATTTT. It translates to CASSVASRASTDTQYF. Using reference TRBV9 and TRBJ2-3 for the parts outside the CDR3, the full variable domain is DSGVTQTPKHLITATGQRVTLRCSPRSGDLSVYWYQQSLDQGLQFLIQYYNGEERAKGNILERFSAQQFPDLHSELNLSSLELGDSALYFCASSVASRASTDTQYFGPGTRLTVL.

This chain connects TRBV7-2 to TRBJ2-5; a possible D gene is TRBD2 (5 bases). Germline CDR1 reads SGHTA; CDR2 reads FQGNSA. The CDR3 consists of 15 residues. The germline V and J ends were trimmed by 1 base and 4 bases, with 13 bases remaining between them. The CDR3 region has the DNA TGTGCCAGCAGCTTAGTATCTGGTGGAGGAGAGACCCAGTACTTC. It yields the protein CASSLVSGGGETQYF.

The V and J genes are TRBV5-5 and TRBJ1-5; 9 bases fit TRBD1. CDR1 is SGHKS, CDR2 YYEKEE, per germline (reference sequence). This CDR3 spans 15 amino acids. The V and J ends lost 1 base and 5 bases, in that order; junction bases with no gene match: 4. The CDR3 sequence: CASSLSGQGDQPQHF. The CDR3 DNA sequence: TGTGCCAGCAGCTTGTCGGGACAGGGAGATCAGCCCCAGCATTTT.

The gene calls are TRBV11-2 and TRBJ1-2; 7 bases are shared with TRBD1. The V gene end was trimmed by 5 bases and the J gene end by 4 bases; junction bases not matched to a gene: 7. The length of the CDR3 is 14 residues. Germline CDR1 and CDR2: SGHAT and FQNNGV. In nucleotides, the CDR3 is TGTGCCAGCAGCCCCCTGACAGGGTTCTATGGCTACACCTTC. It yields the protein CASSPLTGFYGYTF.

The genes are TRBV13 and TRBJ2-7; D is undetermined. Germline CDR1 reads PRHDT; CDR2 reads FYEKMQ (reference sequence). Between the trimmed V and J ends, which lost 6 bases and 2 bases, there was a span of 14 bases. The CDR3 sequence is 14 residues long. The CDR3 reads CASRSFGEAYEQYF. Here the CDR3 DNA reads TGTGCCAGCAGATCATTTGGCGAGGCCTACGAGCAGTACTTC.

V usage is TRBV4-3 and J usage is TRBJ1-5; no firm D call. Trimming took off 1 base at V and 3 bases at J, with 7 bases between the two ends. The CDR3 has 14 amino acids. Looked up from germline, CDR1 is LGHNA and CDR2 is YSLEER. The CDR3 is CASSQGRYNQPQHF. As DNA, the CDR3 is TGCGCCAGCAGCCAAGGCAGGTACAATCAGCCCCAGCATTTT.

This sequence joins TRBV5-4 and TRBJ2-3; maybe TRBD2 (6 bases). CDR3 size: 15 residues. CDR1 is SGHNT, CDR2 YYREEE, per germline (reference sequence). Deletions cut 1 base from V and 0 bases from J, with 9 bases between. The CDR3 DNA follows: TGTGCCAGCAGCTTGTGGGGGGACAGCACAGATACGCAGTATTTT. Amino acid sequence: CASSLWGDSTDTQYF.

The chain joins TRBV2 to TRBJ2-7; 8 nucleotides align to TRBD2. Trimming took 5 bases from V and 2 from J; bases not matched to a gene: 2. This CDR3 is built from 13 residues. Germline CDR1 and CDR2: SNHLY and FYNNEI. Here the CDR3 reads CASSKGLAYEQYF. CDR3 coding DNA: TGTGCCAGCAGTAAGGGACTAGCCTACGAGCAGTACTTC.

The genes are TRBV2 and TRBJ1-2; perhaps TRBD1 as D (6 bases). V was clipped by 4 bases and J by 8 bases, with 8 bases between them. Looked up from germline, CDR1 is SNHLY and CDR2 is FYNNEI. The CDR3 runs to 11 residues. The DNA of the CDR3 is TGTGCCAGCAGTGGGGGGGGCGGCTACACCTTC. Translation: CASSGGGGYTF. Complete variable domain (other parts from reference TRBV2 and TRBJ1-2): EPEVTQTPSHQVTQMGQEVILRCVPISNHLYFYWYRQILGQKVEFLVSFYNNEISEKSEIFDDQFSVERPDGSNFTLKIRSTKLEDSAMYFCASSGGGGYTFGSGTRLTVV.

The CDR3 region is CASSLGANQDTQYF. CDR3 nucleotides: TGTGCCAGCAGCTTAGGGGCGAATCAAGATACGCAGTATTTT. The chain recombines TRBV11-2 with TRBJ2-3, with D unclear. CDR1 and CDR2 (germline): SGHAT, FQNNGV. With 1 base removed from V and 5 bases from J, the gap between germline ends came to 10 bases. The CDR3 has 14 residues.

The CDR3 DNA reads TGCGCCAGCAGCTTCGGGACAGCGGACCAGCAGTTCTTC. Its translation: CASSFGTADQQFF. The chain combines TRBV5-1 with TRBJ2-1, with TRBD1 matching over 7 bases. The CDR3 covers 13 residues. V trimming: 2 bases; J trimming: 11 bases; junction bases outside the gene matches: 7. In germline, CDR1 is SGHRS, CDR2 YFSETQ.

The chain is built from TRBV19 and TRBJ2-1; D possibly corresponds to TRBD1 (5 bases). V gave up 1 base and J gave up 3 bases, with 10 bases separating them. Looked up from germline, CDR1 is LNHDA and CDR2 is SQIVND (reference sequence). This CDR3 comprises 15 residues. Here the CDR3 reads CASSIVGLVYNEQFF. DNA for the CDR3: TGTGCCAGTAGTATAGTGGGGCTAGTCTACAATGAGCAGTTCTTC.